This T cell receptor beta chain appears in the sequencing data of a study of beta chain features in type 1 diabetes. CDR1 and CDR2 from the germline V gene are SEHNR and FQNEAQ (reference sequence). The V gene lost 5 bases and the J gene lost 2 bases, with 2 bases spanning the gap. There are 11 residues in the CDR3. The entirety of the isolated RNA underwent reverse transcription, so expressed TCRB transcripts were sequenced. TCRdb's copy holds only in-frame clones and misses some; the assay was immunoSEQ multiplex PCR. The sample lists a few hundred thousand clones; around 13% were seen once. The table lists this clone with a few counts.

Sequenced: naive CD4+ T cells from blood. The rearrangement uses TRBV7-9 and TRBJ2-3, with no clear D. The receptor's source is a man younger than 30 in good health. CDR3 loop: CASSHTDTQYF. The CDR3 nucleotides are TGTGCCAGCAGCCACACAGATACGCAGTATTTT.